This TCR beta chain emerged from a study of cytomegalovirus exposure and HLA in healthy donors. Study details: An early release of data contained some 80 million unique TCRs, which came from HLA-typed donors. Clustering assigned approximately 78% of the approximately 400 genotyped donors to the Caucasian-associated ancestry cluster.

This clone came up a few times. This sample also contains other DNA sequences that code for the same CDR3. CDR1 SGDLS and CDR2 YYNGEE come from the germline V gene. This CDR3 contains 14 residues. V gave up 0 bases and J gave up 2 bases, with 5 bases separating them. Primers: 60 Vbeta forward and 13 Jbeta reverse. Here immunoSEQ multiplex PCR was the method, and the copy in TCRdb shows in-frame clones only, minus some. The profile shows 160,000 or so clones, 65% to 75% of them singletons. The sequencing sample was made of PBMCs. This chain connects TRBV9 to TRBJ2-2; D gene unclear. The receptor comes from a human donor in good health. The CDR3 DNA follows: TGTGCCAGCAGCGTAGGTCAAAACACCGGGGAGCTGTTTTTT. Translating gives CASSVGQNTGELFF.